Below are 20 T cell receptor beta chains sequenced from a single sample in a study of identical twins. TCRdb re-called the 5' RACE reads with MiXCR, one entry per CDR3 protein. In the table there are 450,000 to 650,000 distinct CDR3 sequences, over 12% of which are singletons. Another study also made use of these data, one on yellow fever vaccine responses in identical twins.

Material: CD4+ T cells sorted from blood. The receptors here all came from a young woman in good health.

In this sample, this clonotype turned up a few times. The J gene is TRBJ1-5, the V gene TRBV5-1; D not resolved. V gave up 0 bases and J gave up 6 bases, with 10 bases separating them. CDR1 and CDR2 (germline): SGHRS, YFSETQ. CDR3 size: 14 residues. The CDR3: CASSLGEVGQPQHF. DNA for the CDR3: TGCGCCAGCAGCTTGGGCGAGGTGGGTCAGCCCCAGCATTTT.

This clonotype was counted at least ten times. This chain joins TRBV29-1 and TRBJ2-7; TRBD1 is a possible D gene (6 bases). The germline gives CDR1 SQVTM, CDR2 ANQGSEA. This CDR3 contains 11 residues. V lost 5 bases and J lost 4, with 9 bases in between. CDR3 region: CSVQRGYEQYF. The CDR3 DNA reads as TGCAGCGTTCAAAGGGGGTACGAGCAGTACTTC.

The V and J genes are TRBV12-3 or TRBV12-4 and TRBJ1-1; D is perhaps TRBD1 (6 bases). Between the trimmed V and J ends, which lost 6 bases and 9 bases, there was a span of 17 bases. The CDR3 is 13 amino acids. The CDR3 DNA reads TGTGCCAGCAGGACGAAGGCCGGGGGCCAAGCTTTCTTT. It specifies CASRTKAGGQAFF.

This chain joins TRBV6-1 and TRBJ2-7; D assignment may be TRBD1 or TRBD2 (5 bases each). V was pared by 7 bases and J by 2 bases, with 18 bases between. The germline V gene encodes CDR1 MNHNS and CDR2 SASEGT. This CDR3 comprises 15 residues. In DNA form, the CDR3 reads TGTGCCAGCACCAAAGACGGACCGGGGCCCTACGAGCAGTACGTC. Protein: CASTKDGPGPYEQYV.

This chain links TRBV6-5 with TRBJ2-7; D tentatively reads TRBD1 or TRBD2 (5 bases each). V lost 8 bases and J 7 bases, leaving 9 bases between the germline ends. CDR1 and CDR2 from the germline V gene are MNHEY and SVGAGI. CDR3 length: 10 amino acids. The CDR3 region has the DNA TGTGCCAGCGGGGACCGGGAGCAGTACTTC. It yields the protein CASGDREQYF.

This clonotype was counted many times. Sequence at one end of the junction differs from germline and may be a read error. V gene TRBV5-1 combines with J gene TRBJ2-3, with D uncertain. The CDR3 loop spans 12 amino acids. Germline V gene lookup returns CDR1 SGHRS and CDR2 YFSETQ. CDR3 sequence (DNA): TGTGCCAGCAGCCTATTGGGGGATACGCAGTATTTT. It translates to CASSLLGDTQYF.

This clonotype was detected a few times. The gene calls are TRBV6-5 and TRBJ2-7, with D tentatively TRBD1 or TRBD2 (6 bases each). This CDR3 has 15 residues. Per the germline V gene, CDR1 is MNHEY and CDR2 is SVGAGI. Trimming pared 2 bases from V and 0 bases from J, leaving 11 bases between. In DNA, the CDR3 is TGTGCCAGCAGTTACGGCGGAGGGGGCTCCTACGAGCAGTACTTC. It yields the protein CASSYGGGGSYEQYF.

This clonotype has more than one count but fewer than ten. The chain combines TRBV6-5 with TRBJ2-2; D gene unclear. CDR1 MNHEY and CDR2 SVGAGI come from the germline V gene. V shed 5 bases and J shed 8 bases, with 9 bases lying between them. This CDR3 region has 12 residues. In DNA, the CDR3 is TGTGCCAGCAGTACCTACAGTGGGGAGCTGTTTTTT. This sequence encodes CASSTYSGELFF.

V usage is TRBV5-1 and J usage is TRBJ1-1; TRBD1 is a possible D gene (5 bases). The CDR3 has 17 residues. The germline V and J ends were trimmed by 0 bases and 2 bases, with 17 bases remaining between them. Germline CDR1 reads SGHRS; CDR2 reads YFSETQ. The CDR3 is CASSLGELRGPNTEAFF. CDR3 sequence (DNA): TGCGCCAGCAGCTTGGGGGAGCTCCGGGGACCCAACACTGAAGCTTTCTTT.

In regard to this clonotype: A junction boundary mismatches the germline segment, possibly from a read error. The V gene is TRBV4-1, the J gene TRBJ1-1; 7 nucleotides match TRBD1. The CDR3 totals 14 residues. Looked up from germline, CDR1 is MGHRA and CDR2 is YSYEKL. The CDR3 here is CASRQGTVNTEAFF. Written as DNA, the CDR3 is TGCGCCAGCAGGCAAGGGACAGTTAACACTGAAGCTTTCTTT.

This clonotype was observed a few times. In DNA form, the CDR3 reads TGCGCCAGCAGCGGACTAGGGATTGTGTCTGAGCAGTTCTTC. Translating it yields CASSGLGIVSEQFF. The chain is built from TRBV5-1 and TRBJ2-1; 7 bases fit TRBD2. Per germline, CDR1 SGHRS and CDR2 YFSETQ. The V segment lost 4 bases and the J segment 9 bases; nucleotides outside the gene matches: 10. This CDR3 is 14 amino acids long. Supplemented by reference TRBV5-1 and TRBJ2-1, the full variable domain reads KAGVTQTPRYLIKTRGQQVTLSCSPISGHRSVSWYQQTPGQGLQFLFEYFSETQRNKGNFPGRFSGRQFSNSRSEMNVSTLELGDSALYLCASSGLGIVSEQFFGPGTRLTVL.

This clonotype was detected ten times or more. This chain links TRBV20-1 with TRBJ2-3; the D is unclear. This CDR3 spans 16 amino acids. Germline assignment: CDR1 DFQATT and CDR2 SNEGSKA (reference sequence). Trimming removed 0 bases from V and 0 bases from J, with 13 bases in between. CDR3 DNA sequence: TGCAGTGCTAGAGATTCAGGAAGCTTAAGCACAGATACGCAGTATTTT. Translating gives CSARDSGSLSTDTQYF.

This chain joins TRBV23-1 and TRBJ1-2; the D gene is possibly TRBD1 (5 bases). TRBV23-1 counts as an open reading frame of uncertain function. V lost 3 bases and J lost 2, with 16 bases in between. This CDR3 is built from 16 residues. The CDR3: CASSQSFGTSNYGYTF. The CDR3 DNA follows: TGCGCCAGCAGTCAGTCTTTCGGGACCTCAAACTATGGCTACACCTTC.

This clonotype was observed many times. The rearrangement joins TRBV28 to TRBJ1-1, with D maybe TRBD1 (5 bases). Germline loops: CDR1 MDHEN, CDR2 SYDVKM. The CDR3 has 14 amino acids. Deletions cut 0 bases from V and 6 bases from J, with 11 bases between. CDR3 bases: TGTGCCAGCAGTTTATGGGGGGGGAAGGCTGAAGCTTTCTTT. It encodes CASSLWGGKAEAFF.

The V gene is TRBV20-1, the J gene TRBJ2-1, with TRBD1 identical over 11 bases. The CDR3 length is 15 residues. With V trimmed by 3 bases and J by 7 bases, 8 bases remained unmatched. Germline values: CDR1 DFQATT, CDR2 SNEGSKA (reference sequence). CDR3 DNA sequence: TGCAGTGCTAGGGGACAGGGGGAATCTGTAAATGAGCAGTTCTTC. Translation: CSARGQGESVNEQFF.

V and J are TRBV28 and TRBJ1-1, with 7 nucleotides matching TRBD1. This CDR3 has 14 residues. J gave up 4 bases and V 4 bases, and 6 bases lay outside the gene matches. Germline V lookup: CDR1 MDHEN, CDR2 SYDVKM. The CDR3 loop reads CASSSASGGTEAFF. For the CDR3, the DNA is TGTGCCAGCAGTTCCGCCTCAGGGGGCACTGAAGCTTTCTTT.

This clonotype was detected only a few times. The chain joins TRBV12-5 to TRBJ2-1; 9 nucleotides match TRBD2. V dropped 6 bases and J dropped 6; count of bases not matched to a gene: 15. The CDR3 covers 17 residues. CDR1 and CDR2 (germline): LGHNT, FRNRAP. The CDR3 sequence: CASGAIRAGGPPNEQFF. CDR3 DNA sequence: TGTGCTAGTGGGGCTATTCGGGCGGGAGGGCCTCCCAATGAGCAGTTCTTC.

The genes are TRBV20-1 and TRBJ2-7; 9 nucleotides line up with TRBD1. The ends lost 6 bases at V and 3 bases at J; junction bases unmatched: 12. CDR3 length: 15 residues. Germline loops: CDR1 DFQATT, CDR2 SNEGSKA (reference sequence). The CDR3 DNA is TGCAGTGCCGCAAGAGCCGGGACAGGGAACTACGAGCAGTACTTC. Protein sequence: CSAARAGTGNYEQYF.

This clonotype was counted a few times. This rearrangement joins TRBV9 to TRBJ2-7, with 9 bases matching TRBD2. Germline V gene data show CDR1 as SGDLS and CDR2 as YYNGEE. V trimming: 4 bases; J trimming: 2 bases; junction bases outside the gene matches: 4. This CDR3 is 14 amino acids long. The CDR3 protein is CASSSGLATYEQYF. The CDR3 DNA reads TGTGCCAGCAGCTCCGGACTAGCGACCTACGAGCAGTACTTC.

V is TRBV10-3 and J is TRBJ2-7; 11 bases map to TRBD1. The CDR3 has 14 amino acids. V was pared by 6 bases and J by 2 bases, with 3 bases of the junction left unmatched. Looked up from germline, CDR1 is ENHRY and CDR2 is SYGVKD. The CDR3 spells CAISRDRGAYEQYV. The CDR3 DNA reads as TGTGCCATCAGCCGGGACAGGGGGGCCTACGAGCAGTACGTC.